This entry features one TCR beta chain sequence. Antigen: not known. A multiplex PCR was run with 60 Vbeta primers and 13 Jbeta primers. Sequencing used immunoSEQ multiplex PCR; TCRdb keeps in-frame clones, though not all of them. The profile shows about 75,000 clones, 84% of them singletons. These data belong to a study of cytomegalovirus exposure and HLA in healthy donors. Study results and caveats: Researchers catalogued around 150 TCR beta chains as cytomegalovirus-associated.

The sample consisted of PBMCs. The clonotype comes from a man aged 65-85 years in good health and CMV-seropositive.

CDR3 sequence (DNA): TGTGCCAGCAGCTTGGGGGTGACAGGGGAAACAGATACGCAGTATTTT. It yields the protein CASSLGVTGETDTQYF. V is TRBV5-4 and J is TRBJ2-3; 8 bases are a match to TRBD1. Per the germline V gene, CDR1 is SGHNT and CDR2 is YYREEE (reference sequence). Unmatched junction bases numbered 6, after V lost 0 bases and J lost 3 bases. There are 16 residues in the CDR3.